Below are 19 T cell receptor beta chains sequenced from a single sample in a study of blood T cell repertoires in COVID-19. Assay used: immunoSEQ multiplex PCR; TCRdb lists only in-frame clones, some missing. The top ten hold around 13% of the sample, which has some 130,000 clones, roughly 80% seen once. Sequencing input: peripheral blood. These receptors originate from a woman in her thirties who had recovered from COVID-19.

The V and J genes are TRBV15 and TRBJ1-2, with 7 bases identical to TRBD1. The germline V gene encodes CDR1 LNHNV and CDR2 YYDKDF (reference sequence). V gave up 5 bases and J gave up 4 bases; unmatched junction bases: 13. CDR3 length equals 16 residues. The CDR3 reads CATSSLITGDFYGYTF. CDR3 DNA sequence: TGTGCCACCAGCTCCCTCATTACAGGGGACTTCTATGGCTACACCTTC. The full variable domain, completed using reference TRBV15 and TRBJ1-2, is DAMVIQNPRYQVTQFGKPVTLSCSQTLNHNVMYWYQQKSSQAPKLLFHYYDKDFNNEADTPDNFQSRRPNTSFCFLDIRSPGLGDTAMYLCATSSLITGDFYGYTFGSGTRLTVV.

The chain has TRBV7-8 and TRBJ2-3; 9 bases are shared with TRBD1. CDR3 length: 16 amino acids. Trimming at V came to 2 bases and at J to 4 bases, leaving 7 bases not matched to a gene. CDR1 and CDR2 from the germline V gene are SGHVS and FQNEAQ. The CDR3 DNA reads TGTGCCAGCAGCTTAAGGGACAGGGTAGGGGCAGATACGCAGTATTTT. The encoded protein is CASSLRDRVGADTQYF. The full variable domain, in which reference TRBV7-8 and TRBJ2-3 provide the parts outside the CDR3, is GAGVSQSPRYKVAKRGQDVALRCDPISGHVSLFWYQQALGQGPEFLTYFQNEAQLDKSGLPSDRFFAERPEGSVSTLKIQRTQQEDSAVYLCASSLRDRVGADTQYFGPGTRLTVL.

The V and J genes are TRBV5-1 and TRBJ1-5; 10 bases are shared with TRBD1. The V gene end was trimmed by 3 bases and the J gene end by 5 bases; junction bases not matched to a gene: 5. This CDR3 has 15 amino acids. Germline loops: CDR1 SGHRS, CDR2 YFSETQ. The CDR3: CASSSGTGVYQPQHF. CDR3 DNA: TGCGCCAGCAGCTCCGGGACAGGGGTGTATCAGCCCCAGCATTTT.

In DNA form, the CDR3 reads TGTGCCAGCAGTTTCGCAGGTGCTACCTACAATGAGCAGTTCTTC. Its protein is CASSFAGATYNEQFF. The chain combines TRBV27 with TRBJ2-1; D not certain. Between the trimmed V and J ends, which lost 3 bases and 2 bases, there was a span of 11 bases. CDR1 and CDR2 (germline): MNHEY, SMNVEV (reference sequence). The CDR3 sequence is 15 residues long.

The gene calls are TRBV4-1 and TRBJ1-4, with 9 bases aligning to TRBD1. Germline loops: CDR1 MGHRA, CDR2 YSYEKL. The CDR3 is 19 amino acids. J was trimmed by 0 bases and V by 4 bases; bases with no gene match: 12. CDR3 nucleotide sequence: TGCGCCAGCAGCCGTCCCCGGGACAGGGCTTTCCCAACTAATGAAAAACTGTTTTTT. Residues: CASSRPRDRAFPTNEKLFF.

This chain links TRBV5-5 with TRBJ2-7, with 10 positions matching TRBD1. The CDR3 sequence is 19 residues long. V lost 4 bases to trimming and J lost 4 bases; unmatched junction nucleotides: 20. Germline V CDR1 and CDR2: SGHKS, YYEKEE (reference sequence). The CDR3 nucleotides are TGTGCCAGCAGCCCTCAACACTACCTTGGCGGGACAGGGGATTACGAGCAGTACTTC. This encodes CASSPQHYLGGTGDYEQYF.

This clone was counted between two and nine times. The rearrangement uses TRBV5-8 and TRBJ1-4; no clear D. The CDR3 totals 16 residues. From germline, CDR1 is SGHTS and CDR2 YDEGEE. V lost 4 bases and J 4 bases, leaving 17 bases between the germline ends. The DNA for the CDR3 is TGTGCCAGCAGCGGAGGGAGAGGACGGAGTAATGAAAAACTGTTTTTT. The encoded protein is CASSGGRGRSNEKLFF.

V gene TRBV4-1 combines with J gene TRBJ2-2; 15 bases align to TRBD2. Germline V gene sequence: CDR1 MGHRA, CDR2 YSYEKL. Unmatched junction bases numbered 1, after V lost 5 bases and J lost 0 bases. The CDR3 is 17 amino acids. The DNA of the CDR3 is TGCGCCAGCAGCGGACTAGCGGGGGGGACGAACACCGGGGAGCTGTTTTTT. Translating gives CASSGLAGGTNTGELFF.

CDR3 DNA sequence: TGCGCCAGCAGCTTGAAGACAGGGTCTAGCACAGATACGCAGTATTTT. Translation: CASSLKTGSSTDTQYF. The chain is built from TRBV5-1 and TRBJ2-3; 7 bases line up with TRBD1. CDR1 and CDR2 (germline): SGHRS, YFSETQ. The CDR3 has 16 amino acids. The trim removed 1 base at V and 0 bases at J, leaving 5 bases unmatched. Full variable domain (rest looked up from reference TRBV5-1 and TRBJ2-3): KAGVTQTPRYLIKTRGQQVTLSCSPISGHRSVSWYQQTPGQGLQFLFEYFSETQRNKGNFPGRFSGRQFSNSRSEMNVSTLELGDSALYLCASSLKTGSSTDTQYFGPGTRLTVL.

This chain uses TRBV2 with TRBJ2-7; 11 nucleotides align to TRBD2. Losses at the gene ends were 5 bases for V and 2 bases for J; bases not matched to a gene: 5. CDR3 length equals 15 residues. The V gene's germline CDR1 is SNHLY and CDR2 FYNNEI. CDR3 loop: CASSSIAGGPYEQYF. DNA for the CDR3: TGTGCCAGCAGTTCAATAGCGGGGGGGCCCTACGAGCAGTACTTC. Full variable domain (outside the CDR3, taken from reference TRBV2 and TRBJ2-7): EPEVTQTPSHQVTQMGQEVILRCVPISNHLYFYWYRQILGQKVEFLVSFYNNEISEKSEIFDDQFSVERPDGSNFTLKIRSTKLEDSAMYFCASSSIAGGPYEQYFGPGTRLTVT.

The chain links TRBV19 to TRBJ2-2, with D possibly being TRBD2 (5 bases). Germline assignment: CDR1 LNHDA and CDR2 SQIVND (reference sequence). V gave up 3 bases and J gave up 5 bases, with 13 bases separating them. This CDR3 region has 15 residues. The CDR3 reads CASSMEVRSTGELFF. The CDR3 nucleotides read TGTGCCAGTAGTATGGAGGTGCGGAGTACCGGGGAGCTGTTTTTT.

The gene calls are TRBV6-2 or TRBV6-3 and TRBJ1-1; the D gene is possibly TRBD1 (6 bases). Per the germline V gene, CDR1 is MNHEY and CDR2 is SVGEGT. This CDR3 is 13 amino acids long. V dropped 5 bases and J dropped 10 bases, with 17 bases sitting between them. The DNA for the CDR3 is TGTGCCAGCAGTAAACAGGGTGCATATTTAGCTTTCTTT. The encoded protein is CASSKQGAYLAFF.

V gene TRBV2 combines with J gene TRBJ1-2; TRBD1 aligns across 9 bases. Per germline, CDR1 SNHLY and CDR2 FYNNEI. V lost 2 bases and J lost 10; bases outside the gene matches: 11. The CDR3 totals 15 residues. The CDR3 nucleotides are TGTGCCAGCAGTGAATATCGGACAGGGGCTTTTAACTACACCTTC. It translates to CASSEYRTGAFNYTF.

The chain employs TRBV19 and TRBJ1-1; tentative D call: TRBD1 (6 bases). The CDR3 consists of 13 residues. The V end was cut by 10 bases, the J end by 8 bases, with 20 bases between. Germline V CDR1 and CDR2: LNHDA, SQIVND (reference sequence). The CDR3 loop reads CATSGGPRGEAFF. CDR3 nucleotides: TGTGCCACCTCGGGGGGGCCCCGTGGCGAAGCTTTCTTT.

The chain employs TRBV6-5 and TRBJ2-2, with D tentatively TRBD2 (5 bases). The V end lost 4 bases, the J end lost 6 bases, and 15 bases lay between the germline ends. The CDR3 covers 15 residues. Germline-derived CDR1 and CDR2 are MNHEY and SVGAGI. The CDR3 bases are TGTGCCAGCAGTTCCCACCCGGACTGGCCCGGGGAGCTGTTTTTT. It yields the protein CASSSHPDWPGELFF.

The chain uses TRBV28 and TRBJ1-3; D unresolved. The CDR3 loop spans 14 amino acids. In germline, CDR1 is MDHEN, CDR2 SYDVKM. The V end lost 1 base, the J end lost 2 bases, and 6 bases lay between the germline ends. The chain's CDR3 is CASSLYGAGNTIYF. CDR3 in DNA: TGTGCCAGCAGTTTATACGGGGCTGGAAACACCATATATTTT.

The CDR3 reads CSPTGGTEAFF. CDR3 coding DNA: TGCAGTCCGACGGGGGGCACTGAAGCTTTCTTT. The chain recombines TRBV20-1 with TRBJ1-1, with a possible D match to TRBD1 (5 bases). The CDR3 is 11 residues long. Trimming stripped 8 bases from V and 4 bases from J, with 11 bases between. Germline CDR1 and CDR2: DFQATT and SNEGSKA (reference sequence).

V gene TRBV5-5 combines with J gene TRBJ2-7, with 10 bases identical to TRBD2. The CDR3 loop spans 17 amino acids. V shed 2 bases, J shed 2 bases, and the junction held 10 bases outside the gene matches. Per the germline V gene, CDR1 is SGHKS and CDR2 is YYEKEE (reference sequence). CDR3 in DNA: TGTGCCAGCAGCTTTCTCCTAGCGGGGGATGCCCCCTACGAGCAGTACTTC. Residues: CASSFLLAGDAPYEQYF.

The sample holds one count of this clone. The CDR3 bases are TGTGCCAGTAGTCTCCTTAGCGGGAGTCTCAACGAGCAGTACTTC. Residues: CASSLLSGSLNEQYF. The rearrangement uses TRBV19 and TRBJ2-7, with TRBD2 matching 9 bases. After removal of 5 bases from V and 5 bases from J, the junction contained 10 bases not matched to a gene. The CDR3 sequence is 15 residues long. Germline V gene sequence: CDR1 LNHDA, CDR2 SQIVND (reference sequence). Looking up the rest from reference TRBV19 and TRBJ2-7 gives the full variable domain: DGGITQSPKYLFRKEGQNVTLSCEQNLNHDAMYWYRQDPGQGLRLIYYSQIVNDFQKGDIAEGYSVSREKKESFPLTVTSAQKNPTAFYLCASSLLSGSLNEQYFGPGTRLTVT.